This entry lists 20 T cell receptor beta chains sequenced from one sample in a study of blood T cells in healthy people across ages. A second 7 to 11 cycle PCR used barcoded and J-beta primers. Via MiXCR, TCRdb re-called the 5' RACE reads, giving one row per CDR3 protein. The profile shows 650,000 to 1,000,000 distinct CDR3 sequences, 46% of them singletons. The sequenced sample consisted of blood. Receptors originate from an elderly man in good health.

The rearrangement joins TRBV2 to TRBJ2-5, with unresolved D. TRBJ2-7 matches the DNA end more closely, so the J call is doubtful. The germline gives CDR1 SNHLY, CDR2 FYNNEI. The CDR3 has 12 residues. CDR3 in DNA: TGTGCCAGCACCCGTATTTCCTACGAGCAGTACTTC. Its translation: CASTRISYEQYF.

The CDR3: CASGSLPGHQKNIQYF. DNA for the CDR3: TGTGCTAGTGGTTCGTTACCGGGACACCAAAAAAACATTCAGTACTTC. The V call is TRBV12-5, the J call TRBJ2-4; TRBD1 might be the D (6 bases). The germline CDR1 and CDR2 sequences are LGHNT and FRNRAP. Trimming stripped 4 bases from V and 4 bases from J, with 17 bases between. This CDR3 contains 16 residues.

This clonotype appeared a single time. The junction does not match germline at one end; this may be a read error. For the CDR3, the DNA is TGTGCCGGCAGCTTAGTAGCTAGCGGGAATACAGATACGCAGTATTTT. Amino acids: CAGSLVASGNTDTQYF. This chain uses TRBV7-2 with TRBJ2-3, with 9 bases identical to TRBD2. CDR3 length: 16 amino acids. The germline gives CDR1 SGHTA, CDR2 FQGNSA.

This chain connects TRBV20-1 to TRBJ1-5; D is ambiguous. The CDR3 contains 13 residues. CDR1 DFQATT and CDR2 SNEGSKA come from the germline V gene (reference sequence). Between the trimmed V and J ends, which lost 4 bases and 3 bases, there was a span of 10 bases. CDR3 region: CSAKEFLNQPQHF. The CDR3 nucleotides are TGCAGTGCTAAAGAGTTCCTCAATCAGCCCCAGCATTTT.

The chain has TRBV7-2 and TRBJ2-7; 8 bases map to TRBD1. After removal of 4 bases from V and 7 bases from J, the junction contained 15 bases not matched to a gene. The CDR3 loop spans 16 amino acids. Germline V gene sequence: CDR1 SGHTA, CDR2 FQGNSA. Written as DNA, the CDR3 is TGTGCCAGCAGCTCTCGGAAGACAGGGGTAAACGATGAGCAGTACTTC. It translates to CASSSRKTGVNDEQYF. Supplemented by reference TRBV7-2 and TRBJ2-7, the full variable domain reads GAGVSQSPSNKVTEKGKDVELRCDPISGHTALYWYRQSLGQGLEFLIYFQGNSAPDKSGLPSDRFSAERTGGSVSTLTIQRTQQEDSAVYLCASSSRKTGVNDEQYFGPGTRLTVT.

This chain joins TRBV20-1 and TRBJ1-6; no definite D call. Germline assignment: CDR1 DFQATT and CDR2 SNEGSKA (reference sequence). This CDR3 comprises 13 residues. Trimming removed 6 bases from V and 5 bases from J, with 11 bases in between. This CDR3 is CSAQTYNNSPLHF. The DNA of the CDR3 is TGCAGTGCCCAGACCTACAATAATTCACCCCTCCACTTT.

V gene TRBV20-1 combines with J gene TRBJ2-1, with 8 bases that match TRBD1. The J segment lost 5 bases and the V segment lost 2 bases, leaving 8 bases of the junction unmatched. The CDR3 covers 15 residues. In germline, CDR1 is DFQATT, CDR2 SNEGSKA (reference sequence). CDR3 amino acids: CSARRGGTGHNEQFF. The CDR3 nucleotides read TGCAGTGCTAGACGCGGCGGGACAGGACACAATGAGCAGTTCTTC.

J is TRBJ2-1 and V is TRBV27; a possible D gene is TRBD1 (6 bases). With the DNA end fitting TRBJ2-7 better, the J assignment may be wrong. This CDR3 has 14 amino acids. CDR1 is MNHEY, CDR2 SMNVEV, per germline (reference sequence). In DNA, the CDR3 is TGTGCCAGCAGTTACAGGGAATTTTACAATGAGCAGTACTTC. Amino acids: CASSYREFYNEQYF.

The chain links TRBV7-2 to TRBJ2-1, with 10 bases aligning to TRBD2. CDR3 size: 15 residues. J was trimmed by 8 bases and V by 0 bases; bases with no gene match: 4. The germline CDR1 and CDR2 sequences are SGHTA and FQGNSA. The CDR3 is CASSLASGRAHEQFF. CDR3 sequence (DNA): TGTGCCAGCAGCTTAGCCAGCGGGAGGGCCCATGAGCAGTTCTTC. The full variable domain, completed using reference TRBV7-2 and TRBJ2-1, is GAGVSQSPSNKVTEKGKDVELRCDPISGHTALYWYRQSLGQGLEFLIYFQGNSAPDKSGLPSDRFSAERTGGSVSTLTIQRTQQEDSAVYLCASSLASGRAHEQFFGPGTRLTVL.

This clonotype was seen just once. J is TRBJ2-3 and V is TRBV19, with D perhaps being TRBD1 or TRBD2 (5 bases each). V was trimmed by 6 bases and J by 1 base, leaving 11 bases between them. There are 14 residues in the CDR3. Germline V gives CDR1 LNHDA, CDR2 SQIVND (reference sequence). CDR3 DNA: TGTGCCAGTAGCCGGGACCCCGGCACAGATACGCAGTATTTT. It is translated as CASSRDPGTDTQYF.

This clonotype showed up just a few times. The chain links TRBV7-3 to TRBJ2-5, with TRBD2 matching over 9 bases. The J call may be incorrect, as the DNA end agrees better with TRBJ2-7. CDR3 length equals 15 residues. Looked up from germline, CDR1 is SGHTA and CDR2 is FQGTGA. For the CDR3, the DNA is TGTGCCAGCAGCTTCATGACTAGCGGTAGGGCCGAGCAGTACTTC. Translated: CASSFMTSGRAEQYF.

This chain uses TRBV5-1 with TRBJ2-3; D is uncertain. Germline assignment: CDR1 SGHRS and CDR2 YFSETQ. Trimming took off 6 bases at V and 6 bases at J, with 14 bases between the two ends. The CDR3 extends over 13 amino acids. CDR3: CASNLDFPDTQYF. CDR3 in DNA: TGCGCCAGCAATCTAGACTTTCCCGATACGCAGTATTTT. The full variable domain, its missing parts supplied by reference TRBV5-1 and TRBJ2-3, is KAGVTQTPRYLIKTRGQQVTLSCSPISGHRSVSWYQQTPGQGLQFLFEYFSETQRNKGNFPGRFSGRQFSNSRSEMNVSTLELGDSALYLCASNLDFPDTQYFGPGTRLTVL.

The CDR3 loop is CASSSWTLYNEQFF. Written as DNA, the CDR3 is TGTGCCAGCAGCTCGTGGACTTTATACAATGAGCAGTTCTTC. The chain joins TRBV3-1 to TRBJ2-1; TRBD2 is a possible D gene (5 bases). This CDR3 is 14 amino acids long. The germline CDR1 and CDR2 sequences are LGHDT and YNNKEL (reference sequence). The germline V and J ends were trimmed by 5 bases and 4 bases, with 12 bases remaining between them.

The CDR3 nucleotides are TGCAGTGCTAGAGATAGAATGGTAGAGGGCCAGCCCCAGCATTTT. It specifies CSARDRMVEGQPQHF. The chain joins TRBV20-1 to TRBJ1-5; D gene uncertain. Trimming cost V 0 bases and J 7 bases, with 16 bases left between them. The CDR3 has 15 amino acids. Per germline, CDR1 DFQATT and CDR2 SNEGSKA (reference sequence).

This rearrangement joins TRBV2 to TRBJ2-1, with TRBD2 matching over 8 bases. The J call may be faulty, since TRBJ2-7 better matches the DNA end. Germline V CDR1 and CDR2: SNHLY, FYNNEI. The CDR3 has 14 amino acids. CDR3 protein: CASTYSGAYNEQYF. The CDR3 bases are TGTGCCAGCACATATAGCGGGGCATACAATGAGCAGTACTTC.

Note on this clonotype: A read error is possible here, since a much larger clone lies one base away. The V and J genes are TRBV29-1 and TRBJ1-6, with TRBD1 as a possible D gene (5 bases). Germline V lookup: CDR1 SQVTM, CDR2 ANQGSEA. The CDR3 sequence is 13 residues long. CDR3 in amino acids: CSVGVDINSPPHF. The CDR3 DNA reads as TGCAGCGTTGGGGTGGACATTAACTCACCCCCCCACTTT.

A note on this clonotype: Given a much more abundant clone one base away, this may be a read error. The chain recombines TRBV2 with TRBJ2-3; the match to TRBD2 covers 8 bases. There are 18 residues in the CDR3. The V and J ends lost 2 bases and 1 base, in that order; junction bases with no gene match: 11. From germline, CDR1 is SNHLY and CDR2 FYNNEI. As DNA, the CDR3 is TGTGCCAGCAGTGAAATGGGGCCCGGAGCGGGAGGCACAGATACGCAGTATTTT. Protein product: CASSEMGPGAGGTDTQYF.

CDR3 in amino acids: CAWSVRLEEPNEQFF. The CDR3 DNA is TGTGCCTGGAGTGTACGGCTAGAAGAACCCAATGAGCAGTTCTTC. This sequence joins TRBV30 and TRBJ2-1; D remains ambiguous. This CDR3 spans 15 amino acids. V dropped 0 bases and J dropped 6 bases, with 15 bases sitting between them. Germline values: CDR1 GTSNPN, CDR2 SVGIG (reference sequence).

The rearrangement links TRBV2 to TRBJ2-1; D remains ambiguous. The CDR3 length is 14 residues. Germline CDR1 SNHLY, CDR2 FYNNEI. V lost 2 bases, J lost 3 bases, and 8 bases lay in between. CDR3 loop: CASSESTNYNEQFF. The CDR3 coding sequence is TGTGCCAGCAGTGAAAGTACCAACTACAATGAGCAGTTCTTC.

The chain combines TRBV30 with TRBJ1-2, with TRBD1 as a possible D gene (6 bases). V was clipped by 5 bases and J by 2 bases, with 18 bases between them. Germline assignment: CDR1 GTSNPN and CDR2 SVGIG (reference sequence). CDR3 length: 15 amino acids. The DNA of the CDR3 is TGTGCCTGGGCTGGGGGGGGGCGCGGGAACTATGGCTACACCTTC. As protein: CAWAGGGRGNYGYTF.